This passage covers 14 T cell receptor beta chains from one sample sequenced in a study of tumor-infiltrating lymphocytes in primary liver carcinoma. Both RNA and DNA were isolated together from around 20-30 mg of bulk tissue that had not been sorted. A constant-region primer primed TCR beta cDNA synthesis from 400 to 550 ng of total RNA. A slightly modified ARM-PCR protocol with three nested multiplex PCR rounds produced these TCR beta libraries. Amplification in the first two PCR rounds was performed using TRBV1-TRBV30 forward primers and a C-beta reverse primer for 9 to 11 cycles each. TCRdb ran MiXCR on the multiplex PCR reads and lists one entry per CDR3 protein. The sample holds about 41,000 distinct CDR3 sequences; roughly 73% are singletons and the top ten take 15% to 20%. Sequencing was performed on liver tumor tissue from sampling region 2. Subset described: tumor region T2, inferior pole. Source of these receptors: a man aged 40-49 years with primary liver carcinoma and hepatitis B virus infection.

The chain carries TRBV30 and TRBJ2-7, with D tentatively TRBD1 (5 bases). V dropped 4 bases and J dropped 2 bases, with 18 bases sitting between them. CDR1 and CDR2 from the germline V gene are GTSNPN and SVGIG (reference sequence). CDR3 length: 15 amino acids. The CDR3 sequence is CAWNLQAAGTYEQYF. In DNA form, the CDR3 reads TGTGCCTGGAACTTACAGGCAGCTGGAACCTACGAGCAGTACTTC.

On this clonotype: The junction does not match germline at one end; this may be a read error. This rearrangement joins TRBV11-2 to TRBJ2-1; D not certain. Looked up from germline, CDR1 is SGHAT and CDR2 is FQNNGV. CDR3 length equals 12 residues. This CDR3 reads CTSSFNYNGQFF. In DNA form, the CDR3 reads TGTACCAGCAGCTTCAATTACAATGGGCAATTCTTC.

As for this clonotype: The junction and the germline gene differ at one end; a read error may be behind it. V gene TRBV6-2 or TRBV6-3 combines with J gene TRBJ2-7; 9 positions match TRBD1. The CDR3 covers 14 residues. Germline CDR1 is MNHEY and CDR2 is SVGEGT. CDR3 sequence: CVCSLRDRAHEQYF. For the CDR3, the DNA is TGTGTCTGCAGCCTCCGGGACAGGGCCCACGAGCAGTACTTT.

The gene calls are TRBV6-5 and TRBJ2-7; possibly TRBD1 for D (5 bases). The germline V gene has CDR1 MNHEY and CDR2 SVGAGI. There are 15 residues in the CDR3. V was trimmed by 6 bases and J by 2 bases, leaving 17 bases between them. CDR3 protein: CASSLKGLGTYEQYF. The CDR3 nucleotides read TGTGCCAGCAGCCTGAAGGGGCTCGGTACCTACGAGCAGTACTTC.

Concerning this clonotype: This may arise from a read error, as a much more abundant clone is one base away. The gene calls are TRBV12-3 or TRBV12-4 and TRBJ2-7; TRBD1 is a possible D gene (6 bases). The CDR3 totals 12 residues. The CDR3 reads CTGSRTVYEQYF. CDR3 nucleotide sequence: TGTACCGGCAGTCGGACAGTCTACGAGCAGTACTTC.

A word on this clonotype: A junction end diverges from the germline sequence, so it may reflect a read error. The chain uses TRBV29-1 and TRBJ1-2; D uncertain. This CDR3 is 14 amino acids long. CDR1 is SQVTM, CDR2 ANQGSEA, per germline. CDR3 bases: TGCATCGTTGATGAGGGCCGCAGGTCATACGGCTACACCTTC. It translates to CIVDEGRRSYGYTF.

This chain uses TRBV5-5 with TRBJ1-2, with unresolved D. The V and J ends lost 4 bases and 9 bases respectively, with 13 bases between them. This CDR3 has 12 residues. Looked up from germline, CDR1 is SGHKS and CDR2 is YYEKEE (reference sequence). The CDR3: CASSIDLWSYTF. CDR3 DNA sequence: TGTGCCAGCAGCATTGACCTCTGGAGCTACACCTTC.

Ten or more counts support this clonotype. The chain's CDR3 is CASSYPRGVGGTGELFF. DNA of the CDR3: TGTGCCAGCAGTTACCCGAGGGGGGTTGGTGGGACCGGGGAGCTGTTTTTT. V is TRBV6-5 and J is TRBJ2-2, with D possibly being TRBD1 or TRBD2 (6 bases each). V lost 2 bases and J lost 5, with 18 bases in between. The length of the CDR3 is 17 residues. From germline, CDR1 is MNHEY and CDR2 SVGAGI.

On this clonotype itself: At one boundary the junction diverges from the germline segment, which might be a read error. CDR3 sequence: CASNLGPVMEHNQPQQF. Written as DNA, the CDR3 is TGTGCCAGCAACTTGGGCCCAGTCATGGAGCATAATCAGCCCCAGCAGTTT. V is TRBV5-5 and J is TRBJ1-5; D is unresolved. The CDR3 is made up of 17 amino acids. Germline V gene lookup returns CDR1 SGHKS and CDR2 YYEKEE (reference sequence).

Of note for this clonotype: Mismatch with germline at one junction end may stem from a read error. The V and J genes are TRBV6-1 and TRBJ1-2; D remains unclear. From germline, CDR1 is MNHNS and CDR2 SASEGT. The CDR3 spans 14 residues. The CDR3 nucleotides read TGTGCTAGCACCACAACGGCATGGGACTATGGCTACACCTTC. This translates into CASTTTAWDYGYTF.

The chain couples TRBV6-2 or TRBV6-3 to TRBJ2-7, with D possibly TRBD2 on 6 matching bases. The ends were cut back, 8 bases at V and 4 bases at J, with 21 bases in the middle. CDR1 is MNHEY, CDR2 SVGEGT, per germline. The CDR3 runs to 15 residues. CDR3 sequence (DNA): TGTGCCAGCGGCACTCTGACTTGCGGAGGGTACGAGCAGTACTTC. This codes for CASGTLTCGGYEQYF.

The chain uses TRBV14 and TRBJ2-1; D remains unclear. Trimming removed 10 bases at V and 5 bases at J, with 24 bases between. CDR1 is SGHDN, CDR2 FVKESK, per germline. This CDR3 comprises 16 residues. In nucleotides, the CDR3 is TGTGCCAACAGTGCCGTAGTGGGATTGGTAAACAATGAGCAGTTCTTC. Amino acid sequence: CANSAVVGLVNNEQFF.

Regarding this clonotype: The junction shows a germline mismatch at one end, possibly a read error. The V gene is TRBV6-2 or TRBV6-3, the J gene TRBJ2-5; possibly TRBD2 for D (5 bases). This CDR3 has 11 residues. The V gene's germline CDR1 is MNHEY and CDR2 SVGEGT. This CDR3 reads CASGYGETQYF. CDR3 nucleotides: TGTGCCAGCGGTTACGGGGAGACCCAATACTTC.

For this clonotype: Germline is not matched at one junction end, which may reflect a read error. The chain couples TRBV29-1 to TRBJ2-5; 7 bases fit TRBD1. This CDR3 contains 15 residues. Per germline, CDR1 SQVTM and CDR2 ANQGSEA. The CDR3 nucleotides are TGCAGCGTTGATGCGGATAGGGGGCGAGCAGAGATCCAGTACTTC. Its protein product is CSVDADRGRAEIQYF. Full variable domain (rest looked up from reference TRBV29-1 and TRBJ2-5): SAVISQKPSRDICQRGTSLTIQCQVDSQVTMMFWYRQQPGQSLTLIATANQGSEATYESGFVIDKFPISRPNLTFSTLTVSNMSPEDSSIYLCSVDADRGRAEIQYFGPGTRLLVL.